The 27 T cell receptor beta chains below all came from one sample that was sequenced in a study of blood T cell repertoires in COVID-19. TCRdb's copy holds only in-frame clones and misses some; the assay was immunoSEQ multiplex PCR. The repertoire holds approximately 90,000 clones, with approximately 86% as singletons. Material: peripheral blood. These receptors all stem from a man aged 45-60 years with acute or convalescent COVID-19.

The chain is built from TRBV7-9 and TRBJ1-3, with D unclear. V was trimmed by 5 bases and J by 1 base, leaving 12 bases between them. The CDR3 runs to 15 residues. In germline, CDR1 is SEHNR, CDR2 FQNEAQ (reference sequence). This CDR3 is CASSHRGLSGNTIYF. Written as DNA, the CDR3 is TGTGCCAGCAGCCACCGGGGTCTATCTGGAAACACCATATATTTT.

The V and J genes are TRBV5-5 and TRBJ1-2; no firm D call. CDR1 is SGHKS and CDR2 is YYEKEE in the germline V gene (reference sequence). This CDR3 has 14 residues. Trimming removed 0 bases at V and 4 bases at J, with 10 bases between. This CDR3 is CASSLDPGSYGYTF. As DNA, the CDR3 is TGTGCCAGCAGCTTGGATCCAGGCAGCTATGGCTACACCTTC.

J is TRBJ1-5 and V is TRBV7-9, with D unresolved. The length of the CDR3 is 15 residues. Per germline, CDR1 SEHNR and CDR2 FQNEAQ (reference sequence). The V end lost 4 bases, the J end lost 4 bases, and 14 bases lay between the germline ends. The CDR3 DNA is TGTGCCAGCAGCTCTCGGGAGCCTACTAATCAGCCCCAGCATTTT. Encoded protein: CASSSREPTNQPQHF.

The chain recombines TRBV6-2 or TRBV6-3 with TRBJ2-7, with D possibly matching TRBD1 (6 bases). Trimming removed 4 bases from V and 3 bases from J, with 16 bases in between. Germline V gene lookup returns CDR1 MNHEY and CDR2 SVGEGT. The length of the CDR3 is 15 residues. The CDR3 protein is CASSFNTGWGYEQYF. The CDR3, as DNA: TGTGCCAGCAGTTTCAATACAGGGTGGGGCTACGAGCAGTACTTC.

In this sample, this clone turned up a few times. The CDR3 nucleotides are TGTGCCAGCAGTGGGATTAAACGACAGGGGAGGGCTGAAGCTTTCTTT. Its protein product is CASSGIKRQGRAEAFF. This rearrangement joins TRBV6-6 to TRBJ1-1; 8 bases map to TRBD1. The CDR3 has 16 amino acids. V lost 5 bases to trimming and J lost 6 bases; unmatched junction nucleotides: 14. Germline-derived CDR1 and CDR2 are MNHNY and SVGAGI (reference sequence).

CDR3: CSASRGRDPRFSGNTIYF. DNA for the CDR3: TGCAGTGCTAGTAGGGGGAGGGACCCCCGATTCTCTGGAAACACCATATATTTT. The chain is built from TRBV20-1 and TRBJ1-3; a weak D match, TRBD1 (6 bases). Germline V gene sequence: CDR1 DFQATT, CDR2 SNEGSKA (reference sequence). V was shortened by 3 bases and J by 0 bases, with 21 bases between the two germline ends. The CDR3 consists of 18 residues.

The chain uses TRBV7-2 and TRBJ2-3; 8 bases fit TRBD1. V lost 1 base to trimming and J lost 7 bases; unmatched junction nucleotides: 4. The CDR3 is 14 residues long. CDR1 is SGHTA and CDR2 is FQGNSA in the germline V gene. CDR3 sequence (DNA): TGTGCCAGCAGCTTAGACAGGGGGGCAAATACGCAGTATTTT. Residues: CASSLDRGANTQYF.

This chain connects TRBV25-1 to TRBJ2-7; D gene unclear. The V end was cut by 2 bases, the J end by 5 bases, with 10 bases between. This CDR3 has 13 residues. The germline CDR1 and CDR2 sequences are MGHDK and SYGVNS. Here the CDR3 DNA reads TGTGCCAGCAGTGAAGGCCTTACGCACGAGCAGTACTTC. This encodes CASSEGLTHEQYF.

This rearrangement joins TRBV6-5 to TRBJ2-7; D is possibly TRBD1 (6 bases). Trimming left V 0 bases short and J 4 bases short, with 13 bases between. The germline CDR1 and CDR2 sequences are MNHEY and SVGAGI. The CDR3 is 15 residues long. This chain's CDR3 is CASSYSIGTQYEQYF. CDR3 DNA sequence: TGTGCCAGCAGTTACTCGATCGGGACACAGTACGAGCAGTACTTC.

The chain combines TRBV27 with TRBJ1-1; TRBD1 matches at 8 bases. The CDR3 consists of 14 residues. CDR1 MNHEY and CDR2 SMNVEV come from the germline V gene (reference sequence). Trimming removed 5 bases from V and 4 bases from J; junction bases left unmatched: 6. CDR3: CASSLDRVGTEAFF. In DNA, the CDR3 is TGTGCCAGCAGTCTGGACAGGGTGGGCACTGAAGCTTTCTTT.

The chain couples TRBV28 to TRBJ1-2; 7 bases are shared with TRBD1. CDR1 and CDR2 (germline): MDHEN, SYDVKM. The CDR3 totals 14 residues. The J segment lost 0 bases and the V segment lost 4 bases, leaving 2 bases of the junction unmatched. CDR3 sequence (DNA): TGTGCCAGCAGTTCGGGACAGACTAACTATGGCTACACCTTC. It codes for CASSSGQTNYGYTF.

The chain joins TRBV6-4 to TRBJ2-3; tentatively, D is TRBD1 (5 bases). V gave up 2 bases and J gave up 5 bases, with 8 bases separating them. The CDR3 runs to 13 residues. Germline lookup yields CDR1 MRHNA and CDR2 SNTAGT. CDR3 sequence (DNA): TGTGCCAGCAGTGACCAGGGTCGAGATACGCAGTATTTT. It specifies CASSDQGRDTQYF.

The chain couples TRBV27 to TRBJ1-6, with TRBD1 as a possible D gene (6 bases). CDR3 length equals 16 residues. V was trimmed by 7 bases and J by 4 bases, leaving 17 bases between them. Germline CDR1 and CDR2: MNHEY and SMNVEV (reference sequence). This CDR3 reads CASNLRAGAYNSPLHF. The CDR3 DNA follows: TGTGCCAGCAATCTACGGGCAGGGGCGTATAATTCACCCCTCCACTTT.

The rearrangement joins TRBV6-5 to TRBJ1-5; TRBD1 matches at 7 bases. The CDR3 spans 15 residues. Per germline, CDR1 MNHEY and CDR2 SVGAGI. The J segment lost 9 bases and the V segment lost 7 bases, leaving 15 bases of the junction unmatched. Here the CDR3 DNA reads TGTGCCAGCATCGGGGTCACAGGGGATGGTAGGCCCCAGCATTTT. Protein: CASIGVTGDGRPQHF.

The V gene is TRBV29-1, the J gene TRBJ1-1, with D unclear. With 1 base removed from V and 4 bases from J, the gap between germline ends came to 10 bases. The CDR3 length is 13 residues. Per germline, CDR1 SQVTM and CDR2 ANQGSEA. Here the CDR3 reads CSVEGWAGTEAFF. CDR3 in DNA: TGCAGCGTTGAAGGGTGGGCGGGCACTGAAGCTTTCTTT.

This CDR3 is CATSETSGGADTQYF. For the CDR3, the DNA is TGTGCCACCAGCGAGACCTCGGGCGGGGCAGATACGCAGTATTTT. This sequence joins TRBV15 and TRBJ2-3, with a possible D match to TRBD2 (6 bases). The CDR3 spans 15 residues. CDR1 and CDR2 from the germline V gene are LNHNV and YYDKDF (reference sequence). V was trimmed by 5 bases and J by 4 bases, leaving 16 bases between them.

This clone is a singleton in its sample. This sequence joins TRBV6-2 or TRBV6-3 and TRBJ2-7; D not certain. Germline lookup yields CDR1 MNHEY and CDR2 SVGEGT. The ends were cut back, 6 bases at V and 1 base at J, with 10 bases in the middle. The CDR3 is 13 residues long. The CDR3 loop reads CASSVSASYEQYF. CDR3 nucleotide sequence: TGTGCCAGCAGCGTTAGTGCGTCCTACGAGCAGTACTTC.

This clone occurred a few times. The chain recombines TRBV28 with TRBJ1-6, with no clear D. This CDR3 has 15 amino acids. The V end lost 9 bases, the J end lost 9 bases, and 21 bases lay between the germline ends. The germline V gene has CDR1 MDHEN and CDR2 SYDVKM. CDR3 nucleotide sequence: TGTGCCAGTGCGGGAGTCGGGAACACGGGTTCACCCCTCCACTTT. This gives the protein CASAGVGNTGSPLHF.

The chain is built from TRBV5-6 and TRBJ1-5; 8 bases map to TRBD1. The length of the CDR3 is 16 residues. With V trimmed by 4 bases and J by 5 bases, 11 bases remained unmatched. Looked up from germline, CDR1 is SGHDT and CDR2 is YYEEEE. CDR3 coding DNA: TGTGCCAGCAGCGCCGAAAGGACAGGGAATCATCAGCCCCAGCATTTT. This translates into CASSAERTGNHQPQHF. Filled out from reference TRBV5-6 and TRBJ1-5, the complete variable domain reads DAGVTQSPTHLIKTRGQQVTLRCSPKSGHDTVSWYQQALGQGPQFIFQYYEEEERQRGNFPDRFSGHQFPNYSSELNVNALLLGDSALYLCASSAERTGNHQPQHFGDGTRLSIL.

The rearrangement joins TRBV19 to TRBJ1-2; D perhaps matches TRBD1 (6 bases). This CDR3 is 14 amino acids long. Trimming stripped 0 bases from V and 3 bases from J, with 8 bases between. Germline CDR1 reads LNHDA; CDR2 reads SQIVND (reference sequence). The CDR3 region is CASSIDRQDYGYTF. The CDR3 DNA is TGTGCCAGTAGTATAGATCGACAGGACTATGGCTACACCTTC.

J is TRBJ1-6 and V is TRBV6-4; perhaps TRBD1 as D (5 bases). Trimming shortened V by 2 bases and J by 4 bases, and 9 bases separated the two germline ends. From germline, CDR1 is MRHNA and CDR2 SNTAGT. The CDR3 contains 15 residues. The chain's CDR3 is CASSDGQGYNSPLHF. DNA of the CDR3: TGTGCCAGCAGTGACGGGCAGGGATATAATTCACCCCTCCACTTT.

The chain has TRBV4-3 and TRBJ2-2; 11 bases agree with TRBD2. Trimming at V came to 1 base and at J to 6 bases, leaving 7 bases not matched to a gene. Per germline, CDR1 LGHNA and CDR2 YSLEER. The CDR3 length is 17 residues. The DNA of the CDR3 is TGCGCCAGCAGCCAAGCGGAGGGACTAGCGGTAGCCGGGGAGCTGTTTTTT. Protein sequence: CASSQAEGLAVAGELFF.

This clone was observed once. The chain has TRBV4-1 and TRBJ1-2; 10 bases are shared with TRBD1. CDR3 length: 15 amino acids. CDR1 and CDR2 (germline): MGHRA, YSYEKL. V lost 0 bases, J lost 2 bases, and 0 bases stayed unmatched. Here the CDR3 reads CASSQEGQGNYGYTF. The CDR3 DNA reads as TGCGCCAGCAGCCAAGAGGGACAGGGGAACTATGGCTACACCTTC.

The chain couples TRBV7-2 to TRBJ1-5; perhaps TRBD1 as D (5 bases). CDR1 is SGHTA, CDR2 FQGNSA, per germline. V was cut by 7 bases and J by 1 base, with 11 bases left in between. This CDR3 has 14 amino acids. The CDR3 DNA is TGTGCCAGCACGATAAGGGGAAGCAATCAGCCCCAGCATTTT. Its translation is CASTIRGSNQPQHF.

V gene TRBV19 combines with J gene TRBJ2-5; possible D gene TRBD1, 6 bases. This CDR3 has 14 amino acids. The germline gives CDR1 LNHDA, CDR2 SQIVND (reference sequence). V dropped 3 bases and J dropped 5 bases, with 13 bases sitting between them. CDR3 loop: CASSIAQGEETQYF. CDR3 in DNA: TGTGCCAGTAGTATCGCACAGGGAGAGGAGACCCAGTACTTC.

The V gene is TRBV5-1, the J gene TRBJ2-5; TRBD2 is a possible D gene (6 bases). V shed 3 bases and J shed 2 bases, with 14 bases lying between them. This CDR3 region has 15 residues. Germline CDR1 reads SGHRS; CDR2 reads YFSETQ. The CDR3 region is CASSWGLRTQETQYF. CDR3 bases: TGCGCCAGCAGCTGGGGACTGAGAACACAAGAGACCCAGTACTTC.

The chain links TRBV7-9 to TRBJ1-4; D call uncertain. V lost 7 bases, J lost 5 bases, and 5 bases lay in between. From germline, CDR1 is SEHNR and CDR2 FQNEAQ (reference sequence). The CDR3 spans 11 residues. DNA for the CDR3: TGTGCCAGCAATGCGAATGAAAAACTGTTTTTT. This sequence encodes CASNANEKLFF.